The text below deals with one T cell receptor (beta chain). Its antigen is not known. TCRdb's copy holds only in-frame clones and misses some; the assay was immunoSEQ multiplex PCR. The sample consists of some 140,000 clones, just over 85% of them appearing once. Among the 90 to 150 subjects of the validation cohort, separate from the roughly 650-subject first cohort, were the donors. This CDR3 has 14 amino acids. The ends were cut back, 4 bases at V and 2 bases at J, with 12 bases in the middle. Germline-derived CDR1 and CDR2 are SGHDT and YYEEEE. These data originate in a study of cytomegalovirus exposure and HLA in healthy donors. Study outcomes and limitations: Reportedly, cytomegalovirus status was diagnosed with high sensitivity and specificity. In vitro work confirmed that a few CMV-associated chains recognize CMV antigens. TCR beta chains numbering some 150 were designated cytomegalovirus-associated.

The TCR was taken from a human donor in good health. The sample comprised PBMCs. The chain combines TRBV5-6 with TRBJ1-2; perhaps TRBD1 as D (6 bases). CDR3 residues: CASSPGTQNYGYTF. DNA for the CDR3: TGTGCCAGCAGCCCCGGGACACAGAACTATGGCTACACCTTC.